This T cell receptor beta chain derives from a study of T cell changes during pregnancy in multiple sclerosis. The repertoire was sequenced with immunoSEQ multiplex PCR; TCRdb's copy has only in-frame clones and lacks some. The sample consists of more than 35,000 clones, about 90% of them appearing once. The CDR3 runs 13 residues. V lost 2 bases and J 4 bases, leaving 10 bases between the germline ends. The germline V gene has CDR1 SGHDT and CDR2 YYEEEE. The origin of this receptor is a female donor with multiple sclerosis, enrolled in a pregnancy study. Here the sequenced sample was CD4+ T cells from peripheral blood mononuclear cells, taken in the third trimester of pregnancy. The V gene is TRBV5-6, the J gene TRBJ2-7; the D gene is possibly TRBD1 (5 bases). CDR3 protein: CASSFEQVYEQYF. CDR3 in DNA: TGTGCCAGCAGCTTCGAACAGGTATACGAGCAGTACTTC.